Detailed here is one T cell receptor beta chain. Its specificity is unknown. The record originates from a study of OX40 agonist ivuxolimab in advanced cancers. Study-level background: Allowance was made for prior anti-PD-1, anti-PD-L1 or anti-CTLA-4 therapy, and around 44% had some. Findings of the study overall: Among the nonresponders, some also had low normalized T-cell clonal expansion. CD4+ and CD8+ T cells in blood underwent clonal expansion by week 6 at 0.1 to 3.0 mg/kg.

Here immunoSEQ multiplex PCR was the method, and the copy in TCRdb shows in-frame clones only, minus some. The top ten clones hold 0.53% of a sample with 65,000 to 80,000 clones, approximately 90% of them seen once. The receptor was isolated from an adult with an advanced solid tumor such as melanoma, head and neck, liver or kidney cancer. Sequenced material: CD4+ or CD8+ T cells sorted from blood, taken in a trial of the OX40 agonist ivuxolimab.

CDR3 sequence reads: CAWSVPLQGCTF. In DNA, the CDR3 is TGTGCCTGGAGTGTACCACTCCAGGGGTGCACCTTC. V and J are TRBV30 and TRBJ1-2, with D perhaps matching TRBD1 (6 bases). CDR3 length equals 12 residues. The germline V gene has CDR1 GTSNPN and CDR2 SVGIG (reference sequence). V shed 0 bases and J shed 13 bases, with 15 bases lying between them.